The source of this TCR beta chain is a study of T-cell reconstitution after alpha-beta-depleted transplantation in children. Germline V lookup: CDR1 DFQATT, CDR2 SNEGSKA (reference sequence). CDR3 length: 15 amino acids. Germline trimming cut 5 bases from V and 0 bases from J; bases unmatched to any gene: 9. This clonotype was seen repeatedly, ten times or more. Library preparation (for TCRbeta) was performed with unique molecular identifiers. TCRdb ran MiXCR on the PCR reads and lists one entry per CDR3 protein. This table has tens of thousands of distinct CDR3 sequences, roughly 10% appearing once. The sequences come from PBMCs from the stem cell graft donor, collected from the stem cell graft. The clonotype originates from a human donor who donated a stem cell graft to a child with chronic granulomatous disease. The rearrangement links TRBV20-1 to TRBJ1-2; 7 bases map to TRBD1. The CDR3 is CSAPDRWKSNYGYTF. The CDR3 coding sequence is TGCAGTGCTCCGGACAGGTGGAAGTCTAACTATGGCTACACCTTC.